These 11 T cell receptor beta chains originate from one sample sequenced in a study of blood T cell repertoires in COVID-19 (dated by TCRdb to about 2020). The method was the immunoSEQ multiplex PCR assay. The table comes from immuneACCESS by way of TCRdb, which keeps in-frame sequences with V and J called. Part of the clones is missing from these tables; in studies checked, under half for an unresolved V gene and the rest for unknown reasons. Counted in this sample were tens of thousands of clones; around 80% of them appeared once. The ten largest clones represent roughly a fifth of the sample. The sample consisted of peripheral blood. The receptors derive from a woman older than 75 with active or convalescent COVID-19.

In its sample, this clone was seen a few times. The chain couples TRBV7-2 to TRBJ2-3, with D unclear. Trimming pared 5 bases from V and 0 bases from J, leaving 12 bases between. This CDR3 comprises 15 residues. From germline, CDR1 is SGHTA and CDR2 FQGNSA. CDR3 nucleotides: TGTGCCAGCAGCCCACAGTCGTCCAGCACAGATACGCAGTATTTT. This sequence encodes CASSPQSSSTDTQYF.

This chain connects TRBV24-1 to TRBJ2-3; the match to TRBD2 covers 15 bases. The V segment lost 3 bases and the J segment 9 bases; nucleotides outside the gene matches: 6. The CDR3 contains 16 residues. Germline loops: CDR1 KGHDR, CDR2 SFDVKD. In DNA, the CDR3 is TGTGCCACCAGTGATCGAAGGACTAGCGGGGGGGCAACGCAGTATTTT. It translates to CATSDRRTSGGATQYF.

The rearrangement uses TRBV5-1 and TRBJ2-2; D might be TRBD2 (6 bases). The CDR3 runs to 18 residues. Germline V gene sequence: CDR1 SGHRS, CDR2 YFSETQ. V shed 4 bases and J shed 0 bases, with 19 bases lying between them. The CDR3 DNA follows: TGCGCCAGCAGCCATACCTACCCGGGACTGACGAACACCGGGGAGCTGTTTTTT. This gives the protein CASSHTYPGLTNTGELFF.

Only a few counts were recorded for this clone. The chain combines TRBV7-2 with TRBJ2-2; a possible D gene is TRBD1 (6 bases). V lost 5 bases, J lost 0 bases, and 10 bases lay in between. Germline lookup yields CDR1 SGHTA and CDR2 FQGNSA. The CDR3 totals 15 residues. The CDR3 DNA is TGTGCCAGCAGCCGGGGACATACGAACACCGGGGAGCTGTTTTTT. Its protein product is CASSRGHTNTGELFF.

The chain's CDR3 is CASHRDDNEQFF. Here the CDR3 DNA reads TGTGCCAGCCACAGGGACGACAATGAGCAGTTCTTC. This chain connects TRBV28 to TRBJ2-1; possible D gene TRBD1, 6 bases. The length of the CDR3 is 12 residues. Germline lookup yields CDR1 MDHEN and CDR2 SYDVKM. Trimming left V 8 bases short and J 5 bases short, with 10 bases between.

This chain connects TRBV9 to TRBJ2-1; a possible D gene is TRBD1 (6 bases). V was clipped by 0 bases and J by 9 bases, with 13 bases between them. Germline V gives CDR1 SGDLS, CDR2 YYNGEE. CDR3 length equals 14 residues. The CDR3 reads CASSVEDRRTEQFF. The CDR3 DNA reads as TGTGCCAGCAGCGTAGAGGACAGACGAACTGAGCAGTTCTTC.

The chain links TRBV19 to TRBJ2-2, with D perhaps TRBD1 (6 bases). Germline-derived CDR1 and CDR2 are LNHDA and SQIVND (reference sequence). Trimming left V 5 bases short and J 0 bases short, with 16 bases between. The CDR3 extends over 17 amino acids. In DNA form, the CDR3 reads TGTGCCAGTAGTCCAGGACAGCCTTCTGCGAACACCGGGGAGCTGTTTTTT. Its translation: CASSPGQPSANTGELFF.

V and J are TRBV7-2 and TRBJ2-3, with D possibly matching TRBD2 (5 bases). The V end was cut by 4 bases, the J end by 0 bases, with 8 bases between. CDR1 and CDR2 (germline): SGHTA, FQGNSA. The CDR3 spans 14 residues. CDR3 in amino acids: CASSSERSTDTQYF. CDR3 nucleotides: TGTGCCAGCAGCTCGGAGCGGAGCACAGATACGCAGTATTTT. The full variable domain, rest sourced from reference TRBV7-2 and TRBJ2-3, is GAGVSQSPSNKVTEKGKDVELRCDPISGHTALYWYRQSLGQGLEFLIYFQGNSAPDKSGLPSDRFSAERTGGSVSTLTIQRTQQEDSAVYLCASSSERSTDTQYFGPGTRLTVL.

This clone appeared a single time. V gene TRBV5-4 combines with J gene TRBJ1-3, with 7 bases aligning to TRBD1. Germline CDR1 reads SGHNT; CDR2 reads YYREEE (reference sequence). This CDR3 region has 14 residues. The junction had 3 bases not matched to a gene; V was cut back by 4 bases and J by 2 bases. CDR3 in DNA: TGTGCCAGCAGCCTGACAGGGACTGGAAACACCATATATTTT. Amino acids: CASSLTGTGNTIYF.

This clone came up once. The V and J genes are TRBV5-4 and TRBJ1-1; TRBD1 might be the D (6 bases). The CDR3 is made up of 16 amino acids. The V and J ends lost 4 bases and 5 bases respectively, with 21 bases between them. Germline values: CDR1 SGHNT, CDR2 YYREEE (reference sequence). The DNA of the CDR3 is TGTGCCAGCAGCGATGCCGGTGCAGGGGTGGGAACTGAAGCTTTCTTT. Its translation is CASSDAGAGVGTEAFF.

The chain has TRBV6-5 and TRBJ2-7; 10 bases match TRBD2. Germline V CDR1 and CDR2: MNHEY, SVGAGI. V lost 6 bases, J lost 3 bases, and 5 bases stayed unmatched. The CDR3 extends over 14 amino acids. The CDR3 here is CASSQRGGLYEQYF. The CDR3 nucleotides are TGTGCCAGCAGCCAGCGGGGGGGCCTCTACGAGCAGTACTTC.